This record concerns one T cell receptor (beta chain) sequence. The antigen is not known. The sample comes from a study of cytomegalovirus exposure and HLA in healthy donors. Whole-study findings and limits: Further analysis, carried out later, found HLA-associated TCR beta chains more clonally expanded than equally common other chains. According to reports, the classifier identified cytomegalovirus status with high specificity and sensitivity.

Use of 60 Vbeta and 13 Jbeta primers characterized the PCR. In the original processing: It was a later analysis that counted about 80 million unique TCR beta chains, of which 9.5 million to 14 million were shared. Sequencing used immunoSEQ multiplex PCR; TCRdb keeps in-frame clones, though not all of them. V and J calls and clone size are as listed in that table; D and trimming were resolved from the DNA. Of fewer than 150,000 clones listed, roughly 76% are singletons. Between the trimmed V and J ends, which lost 0 bases and 4 bases, there was a span of 15 bases. CDR3 length: 16 amino acids. Germline V gene sequence: CDR1 SGHRS, CDR2 YFSETQ.

Material: PBMCs. The rearrangement joins TRBV5-1 to TRBJ2-3; tentatively, D is TRBD2 (7 bases). This TCR was sampled from a man between 18 and 29 years old in good health and CMV-seronegative. Here the CDR3 reads CASSLEGGGFADTQYF. The CDR3 nucleotides read TGCGCCAGCAGCTTGGAGGGAGGGGGGTTCGCAGATACGCAGTATTTT.